This TCR beta chain was recovered during a study of OX40 agonist ivuxolimab in advanced cancers. This CDR3 has 13 residues. Germline V gives CDR1 SEHNR, CDR2 FQNEAQ (reference sequence). The V gene lost 5 bases and the J gene lost 6 bases, with 14 bases spanning the gap. This table comes from immunoSEQ multiplex PCR, and its TCRdb copy is limited to in-frame clones, with some not included. This sample has roughly 34,000 clones; about 76% occur once, and the top ten carry nearly 20%. This TCR was sampled from an adult with an advanced solid tumor such as melanoma, head and neck, liver or kidney cancer. This sample comprised CD4+ or CD8+ T cells sorted from blood, obtained in a trial of the OX40 agonist ivuxolimab. The chain recombines TRBV7-9 with TRBJ2-7; the D call may be TRBD1 or TRBD2 (5 bases each). CDR3 protein: CASSGDGASEQYV. In DNA, the CDR3 is TGTGCCAGCAGCGGGGACGGCGCGAGCGAGCAGTACGTC.